This passage covers 23 T cell receptor beta chains from one sample sequenced in a study of blood T cell repertoires in COVID-19 (dated by TCRdb to the early 2020s). Library creation used the immunoSEQ multiplex PCR assay. Here the immuneACCESS table is served through TCRdb, limited to in-frame sequences with V and J called. Missing clones are a known gap in these copies; in checked studies unresolved V genes cover under half, and the rest lacks a known reason. This sample comprises 250,000 to 400,000 clones, 70% to 90% of them detected only once. The ten largest clonotypes hold approximately 5.3% of the sample. The source material was PBMCs or T cells enriched from blood (not recorded which). The receptors come from a woman younger than 45 who had recovered from COVID-19.

The chain recombines TRBV20-1 with TRBJ2-1; TRBD2 aligns across 8 bases. There are 11 residues in the CDR3. Germline CDR1 DFQATT, CDR2 SNEGSKA (reference sequence). The ends lost 7 bases at V and 13 bases at J; junction bases unmatched: 9. The CDR3 loop is CSENSRGEQFF. CDR3 bases: TGCAGTGAAAACTCGCGGGGGGAACAGTTCTTC.

CDR3 sequence reads: CASSQTAGTDTQYF. CDR3 bases: TGTGCCAGCAGCCAAACGGCGGGCACAGATACGCAGTATTTT. The chain combines TRBV3-1 (or the pseudogene TRBV3-2) with TRBJ2-3; D is uncertain. V lost 2 bases and J 1 base, leaving 7 bases between the germline ends. The CDR3 is 14 residues long. Per germline, CDR1 LGHDT and CDR2 YNNKEL (reference sequence).

V usage is TRBV19 and J usage is TRBJ2-3; 12 bases align to TRBD2. Looked up from germline, CDR1 is LNHDA and CDR2 is SQIVND (reference sequence). Losses at the gene ends were 6 bases for V and 1 base for J; bases not matched to a gene: 14. The CDR3 covers 19 residues. The CDR3 is CASRERLAGARFRTDTQYF. For the CDR3, the DNA is TGTGCCAGTAGGGAACGACTAGCGGGGGCCCGATTTCGCACAGATACGCAGTATTTT.

This chain joins TRBV18 and TRBJ1-6; D may be TRBD1 (5 bases). Looked up from germline, CDR1 is KGHSH and CDR2 is LQKENI. Trimming took 2 bases from V and 2 from J, leaving 13 bases between them. This CDR3 has 17 residues. In DNA form, the CDR3 reads TGTGCCAGCTCACCAGGATTCTTACAGGCCTATAATTCACCCCTCCACTTT. It yields the protein CASSPGFLQAYNSPLHF.

CDR3: CASSTIRGNGYGYTF. The CDR3, as DNA: TGTGCCAGCAGCACAATCCGGGGGAACGGGTATGGCTACACCTTC. V usage is TRBV7-2 and J usage is TRBJ1-2; a possible D gene is TRBD1 (5 bases). The CDR3 is 15 residues long. Germline lookup yields CDR1 SGHTA and CDR2 FQGNSA. With 5 bases removed from V and 5 bases from J, the gap between germline ends came to 18 bases.

The chain is built from TRBV5-1 and TRBJ2-5; 9 bases are a match to TRBD2. Trimming removed 4 bases from V and 5 bases from J; junction bases left unmatched: 6. This CDR3 has 14 residues. CDR1 is SGHRS and CDR2 is YFSETQ in the germline V gene. In DNA, the CDR3 is TGCGCCAGCAGCACGGGACTAGCAATTGAGACCCAGTACTTC. Protein product: CASSTGLAIETQYF. The full variable domain, completed using reference TRBV5-1 and TRBJ2-5, is KAGVTQTPRYLIKTRGQQVTLSCSPISGHRSVSWYQQTPGQGLQFLFEYFSETQRNKGNFPGRFSGRQFSNSRSEMNVSTLELGDSALYLCASSTGLAIETQYFGPGTRLLVL.

The chain carries TRBV11-3 and TRBJ2-6; 9 bases match TRBD2. This CDR3 contains 16 residues. The J segment lost 0 bases and the V segment lost 4 bases, leaving 1 base of the junction unmatched. Germline loops: CDR1 SGHNT, CDR2 YENEEA. CDR3 bases: TGTGCCAGCAGCTCGCGGGAGGGCTCTGGGGCCAACGTCCTGACTTTC. Encoded protein: CASSSREGSGANVLTF.

J is TRBJ1-2 and V is TRBV7-2; D might be TRBD1 (6 bases). The CDR3 consists of 13 residues. V lost 3 bases, J lost 6 bases, and 11 bases lay in between. CDR1 and CDR2 (germline): SGHTA, FQGNSA. The CDR3 coding sequence is TGTGCCAGCAGCTTCGGGACAACGGATGGCTACACCTTC. It specifies CASSFGTTDGYTF.

Here the CDR3 DNA reads TGTGCCAGCAGTATCGACCTCTGTTGGACAGGGCTGTATGGCTACACCTTC. Residues: CASSIDLCWTGLYGYTF. V is TRBV11-3 and J is TRBJ1-2; 8 bases map to TRBD1. V lost 6 bases, J lost 5 bases, and 17 bases stayed unmatched. Germline CDR1 reads SGHNT; CDR2 reads YENEEA. CDR3 length: 17 residues.

This CDR3 reads CSASSGTSGGPSGGANVLTF. CDR3 bases: TGCAGTGCTAGTTCGGGGACTAGCGGGGGGCCCTCGGGAGGGGCCAACGTCCTGACTTTC. This sequence joins TRBV20-1 and TRBJ2-6, with TRBD2 matching over 15 bases. Germline CDR1 and CDR2: DFQATT and SNEGSKA (reference sequence). This CDR3 contains 20 residues. V shed 3 bases and J 4 bases; nucleotides not matched to a gene: 13.

The chain couples TRBV6-2 or TRBV6-3 to TRBJ1-2; perhaps TRBD1 as D (6 bases). In germline, CDR1 is MNHEY, CDR2 SVGEGT. CDR3 length: 14 amino acids. Trimming left V 5 bases short and J 2 bases short, with 12 bases between. Here the CDR3 DNA reads TGTGCCAGCAGTCCCCATACAGGGAACTATGGCTACACCTTC. Translated, it gives CASSPHTGNYGYTF.

The chain uses TRBV6-5 and TRBJ1-1; D possibly corresponds to TRBD1 (5 bases). Trimming removed 6 bases from V and 5 bases from J, with 19 bases in between. This CDR3 has 15 residues. The germline gives CDR1 MNHEY, CDR2 SVGAGI. The DNA for the CDR3 is TGTGCCAGCAGGTCGGGGGAGGTTCTGGGGACTGAAGCTTTCTTT. This codes for CASRSGEVLGTEAFF.

In this sample, this clone turned up once. This chain joins TRBV7-2 and TRBJ1-2; D is uncertain. The CDR3 covers 15 residues. With 1 base removed from V and 7 bases from J, the gap between germline ends came to 16 bases. Per germline, CDR1 SGHTA and CDR2 FQGNSA. The CDR3 nucleotides are TGTGCCAGCAGCTTAGAGGGTTCCGGGATCGGTGGCTACACCTTC. It translates to CASSLEGSGIGGYTF. Supplemented by reference TRBV7-2 and TRBJ1-2, the full variable domain reads GAGVSQSPSNKVTEKGKDVELRCDPISGHTALYWYRQSLGQGLEFLIYFQGNSAPDKSGLPSDRFSAERTGGSVSTLTIQRTQQEDSAVYLCASSLEGSGIGGYTFGSGTRLTVV.

V usage is TRBV29-1 and J usage is TRBJ1-1, with D possibly matching TRBD1 (5 bases). The length of the CDR3 is 11 residues. The germline CDR1 and CDR2 sequences are SQVTM and ANQGSEA. Trimming left V 6 bases short and J 7 bases short, with 12 bases between. The CDR3, as DNA: TGCAGCGTCGCAGTGGGGGGTGAAGCTTTCTTT. It encodes CSVAVGGEAFF. Together with reference TRBV29-1 and TRBJ1-1, the CDR3 gives the full variable domain: SAVISQKPSRDICQRGTSLTIQCQVDSQVTMMFWYRQQPGQSLTLIATANQGSEATYESGFVIDKFPISRPNLTFSTLTVSNMSPEDSSIYLCSVAVGGEAFFGQGTRLTVV.

V and J are TRBV24-1 and TRBJ1-2; 8 positions match TRBD1. J gave up 4 bases and V 9 bases, and 9 bases lay outside the gene matches. Germline assignment: CDR1 KGHDR and CDR2 SFDVKD. The CDR3 has 14 amino acids. The CDR3 here is CATAAGGFFYGYTF. The CDR3 coding sequence is TGTGCCACCGCGGCAGGGGGCTTCTTCTATGGCTACACCTTC.

This clone was counted a single time. V gene TRBV5-5 combines with J gene TRBJ1-4, with a weak D call TRBD1 (5 bases). This CDR3 comprises 15 residues. V dropped 0 bases and J dropped 7 bases, with 13 bases sitting between them. The V gene's germline CDR1 is SGHKS and CDR2 YYEKEE (reference sequence). This CDR3 is CASSLAWGEGEKLFF. CDR3 nucleotide sequence: TGTGCCAGCAGCTTGGCCTGGGGGGAAGGTGAAAAACTGTTTTTT.

V gene TRBV19 combines with J gene TRBJ1-3; D remains unclear. Germline lookup yields CDR1 LNHDA and CDR2 SQIVND (reference sequence). Trimming stripped 1 base from V and 0 bases from J, with 4 bases between. The CDR3 length is 14 residues. The CDR3 here is CASSIAVSGNTIYF. The DNA of the CDR3 is TGTGCCAGTAGTATAGCCGTCTCTGGAAACACCATATATTTT.

The chain combines TRBV7-2 with TRBJ2-3; no reliable D call. The CDR3 covers 18 residues. Trimming took off 2 bases at V and 0 bases at J, with 18 bases between the two ends. CDR1 and CDR2 from the germline V gene are SGHTA and FQGNSA. The CDR3 DNA reads as TGTGCCAGCAGCTTATATTTGTCGGCGGCCGCTAGCACAGATACGCAGTATTTT. As protein: CASSLYLSAAASTDTQYF.

This clone turned up a few times. The V call is TRBV10-3, the J call TRBJ2-7, with TRBD1 matching 7 bases. Trimming removed 7 bases from V and 4 bases from J; junction bases left unmatched: 7. Germline V gene lookup returns CDR1 ENHRY and CDR2 SYGVKD. The CDR3 contains 13 residues. The CDR3 reads CAITPGQQYEQYF. The CDR3 DNA reads TGTGCCATCACTCCGGGACAGCAATACGAGCAGTACTTC.

V usage is TRBV4-1 and J usage is TRBJ1-4, with D maybe TRBD1 (6 bases). The CDR3 extends over 13 amino acids. The V gene's germline CDR1 is MGHRA and CDR2 YSYEKL. Trimming stripped 8 bases from V and 8 bases from J, with 15 bases between. The CDR3 nucleotides read TGCGCCAGCGGAACAGTGAGGGGGGAAAAACTGTTTTTT. Amino acid sequence: CASGTVRGEKLFF.

The gene calls are TRBV6-5 and TRBJ1-1, with D perhaps matching TRBD1 (5 bases). V was pared by 6 bases and J by 1 base, with 12 bases between. The CDR3 is made up of 14 amino acids. Germline-derived CDR1 and CDR2 are MNHEY and SVGAGI. The CDR3 DNA sequence: TGTGCCAGCAGCTCAGGGTCAACGAACACTGAAGCTTTCTTT. Translating gives CASSSGSTNTEAFF.

The CDR3 DNA sequence: TGCAGCGTTTGTGGCGACCCGGGGACTGAAGCTTTCTTT. This gives the protein CSVCGDPGTEAFF. V gene TRBV29-1 combines with J gene TRBJ1-1, with D hard to call. The ends were cut back, 5 bases at V and 5 bases at J, with 15 bases in the middle. In germline, CDR1 is SQVTM, CDR2 ANQGSEA. The CDR3 consists of 13 residues.

The rearrangement uses TRBV9 and TRBJ2-7; D gene uncertain. Trimming stripped 5 bases from V and 0 bases from J, with 9 bases between. This CDR3 comprises 13 residues. Germline CDR1 SGDLS, CDR2 YYNGEE. CDR3 sequence: CASSAADSYEQYF. The CDR3 bases are TGTGCCAGCAGTGCTGCGGACTCCTACGAGCAGTACTTC.